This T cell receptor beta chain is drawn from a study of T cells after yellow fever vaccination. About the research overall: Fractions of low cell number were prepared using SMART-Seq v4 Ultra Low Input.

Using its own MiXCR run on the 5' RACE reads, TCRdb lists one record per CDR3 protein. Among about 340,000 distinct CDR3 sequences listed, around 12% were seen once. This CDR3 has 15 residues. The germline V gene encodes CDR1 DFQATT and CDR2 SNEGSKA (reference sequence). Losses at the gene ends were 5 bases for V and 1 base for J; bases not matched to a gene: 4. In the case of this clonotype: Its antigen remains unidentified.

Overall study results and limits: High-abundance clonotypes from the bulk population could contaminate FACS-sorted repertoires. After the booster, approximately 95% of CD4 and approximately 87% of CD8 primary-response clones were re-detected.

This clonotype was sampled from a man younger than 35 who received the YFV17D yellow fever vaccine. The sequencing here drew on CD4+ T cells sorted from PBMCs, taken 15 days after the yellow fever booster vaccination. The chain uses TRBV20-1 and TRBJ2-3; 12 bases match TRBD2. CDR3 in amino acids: CSASPSGGGTDTQYF. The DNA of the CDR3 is TGCAGTGCTTCCCCTAGCGGGGGGGGCACAGATACGCAGTATTTT.